One sample yielded the 30 T cell receptor beta chains listed below, sequenced in a study of blood T cell repertoires in COVID-19. TCRdb's table, derived via immunoSEQ multiplex PCR, lists solely in-frame clones and lacks some. The sample includes about 230,000 clones, approximately 90% seen only once; the top ten take approximately 2.3%. The specimen sequenced was PBMCs or T cells enriched from blood (not recorded which). All receptors derive from a woman aged 35 to 49 with acute COVID-19.

J is TRBJ2-1 and V is TRBV11-3, with D perhaps TRBD2 (5 bases). Trimming took 4 bases from V and 13 from J, leaving 17 bases between them. From germline, CDR1 is SGHNT and CDR2 YENEEA. The CDR3 is 13 amino acids. CDR3 sequence (DNA): TGTGCCAGCAGCTCGGAGGCGTTTCTAGCCCAGTTCTTC. Translated: CASSSEAFLAQFF.

Worth noting for this clone: This CDR3 is also generated by other DNA sequences in the sample. V gene TRBV10-3 combines with J gene TRBJ2-3; 9 bases are shared with TRBD1. This CDR3 spans 14 amino acids. V lost 4 bases and J lost 3; bases outside the gene matches: 2. CDR1 and CDR2 (germline): ENHRY, SYGVKD. DNA for the CDR3: TGTGCCATCAGTGTAGGACAGGGGACAGATACGCAGTATTTT. It encodes CAISVGQGTDTQYF.

This chain uses TRBV3-1 (or the pseudogene TRBV3-2) with TRBJ2-7, with TRBD2 matching 10 bases. The J segment lost 4 bases and the V segment lost 3 bases, leaving 18 bases of the junction unmatched. The length of the CDR3 is 19 residues. CDR1 and CDR2 from the germline V gene are LGHDT and YNNKEL (reference sequence). The CDR3 reads CASSHTKLGGSGGAYEQYF. In nucleotides, the CDR3 is TGTGCCAGCAGCCACACTAAGTTGGGCGGAAGCGGGGGGGCGTACGAGCAGTACTTC.

The rearrangement joins TRBV29-1 to TRBJ2-3; 10 nucleotides line up with TRBD1. Germline V CDR1 and CDR2: SQVTM, ANQGSEA. This CDR3 region has 14 residues. With 7 bases clipped from V and 2 bases from J, the junction kept 6 bases outside the gene matches. The CDR3, as DNA: TGCAGCGCTCGGGACAGGGGTTTCACAGATACGCAGTATTTT. Translation: CSARDRGFTDTQYF.

As DNA, the CDR3 is TGTGCCAGCAGCTTAGCGACAGAATATAATTCACCCCTCCACTTT. This gives the protein CASSLATEYNSPLHF. The genes are TRBV13 and TRBJ1-6; D possibly corresponds to TRBD1 (5 bases). V lost 1 base and J lost 4, with 8 bases in between. Germline CDR1 is PRHDT and CDR2 is FYEKMQ (reference sequence). This CDR3 region has 15 residues.

This clone is a singleton in its sample. The V call is TRBV7-9, the J call TRBJ1-1, with TRBD1 as a possible D gene (5 bases). Germline V lookup: CDR1 SEHNR, CDR2 FQNEAQ (reference sequence). Trimming shortened V by 5 bases and J by 1 base, and 11 bases separated the two germline ends. The CDR3 covers 14 residues. The CDR3 DNA follows: TGTGCCAGCAGCCTAACAACAGGGAACACTGAAGCTTTCTTT. It codes for CASSLTTGNTEAFF.

This chain connects TRBV7-2 to TRBJ2-1; 10 nucleotides line up with TRBD2. Germline V gene lookup returns CDR1 SGHTA and CDR2 FQGNSA. The J segment lost 7 bases and the V segment lost 5 bases, leaving 8 bases of the junction unmatched. The CDR3 is made up of 15 amino acids. DNA for the CDR3: TGTGCCAGCAGCGCGGGACTAGCGAGTGGAAATGAGCAGTTCTTC. Its protein is CASSAGLASGNEQFF.

V usage is TRBV5-4 and J usage is TRBJ1-1; the D is unclear. Germline V CDR1 and CDR2: SGHNT, YYREEE (reference sequence). The V gene lost 3 bases and the J gene lost 0 bases, with 6 bases spanning the gap. The CDR3 covers 13 residues. DNA for the CDR3: TGTGCCAGCAGCTCTGGCTTGAACACTGAAGCTTTCTTT. This gives the protein CASSSGLNTEAFF. Combining the CDR3 with reference TRBV5-4 and TRBJ1-1 gives the whole variable domain ETGVTQSPTHLIKTRGQQVTLRCSSQSGHNTVSWYQQALGQGPQFIFQYYREEENGRGNFPPRFSGLQFPNYSSELNVNALELDDSALYLCASSSGLNTEAFFGQGTRLTVV.

This chain joins TRBV5-1 and TRBJ1-2; D possibly corresponds to TRBD1 (6 bases). The germline gives CDR1 SGHRS, CDR2 YFSETQ. The CDR3 length is 14 residues. The V and J ends lost 0 bases and 6 bases respectively, with 12 bases between them. The CDR3, as DNA: TGCGCCAGCAGCTTGGATGGCAGGGGAGATGGCTACACCTTC. This codes for CASSLDGRGDGYTF.

The chain has TRBV2 and TRBJ1-1; a weak D match, TRBD1 (5 bases). From germline, CDR1 is SNHLY and CDR2 FYNNEI. V was pared by 4 bases and J by 1 base, with 7 bases between. This CDR3 comprises 13 residues. CDR3 coding DNA: TGTGCCAGCAGTGTTACAGGGAACACTGAAGCTTTCTTT. Protein: CASSVTGNTEAFF.

This chain uses TRBV9 with TRBJ1-1, with D possibly TRBD1 on 6 matching bases. CDR1 is SGDLS and CDR2 is YYNGEE in the germline V gene. V dropped 4 bases and J dropped 6 bases, with 19 bases sitting between them. There are 15 residues in the CDR3. Written as DNA, the CDR3 is TGTGCCAGCAGCAGACGTCTCGGTGGGGGCGCTGAAGCTTTCTTT. Amino acids: CASSRRLGGGAEAFF.

V gene TRBV29-1 combines with J gene TRBJ2-3; D not certain. The CDR3 runs to 14 residues. Germline lookup yields CDR1 SQVTM and CDR2 ANQGSEA. Trimming removed 6 bases from V and 7 bases from J, with 20 bases in between. The CDR3 bases are TGCAGCGTAGCCCGAGGTAGAGGCCGGAATACGCAGTATTTT. Its translation: CSVARGRGRNTQYF.

This chain joins TRBV12-5 and TRBJ2-2, with D perhaps matching TRBD1 (6 bases). The germline gives CDR1 LGHNT, CDR2 FRNRAP. The ends were cut back, 2 bases at V and 8 bases at J, with 24 bases in the middle. The CDR3 is 18 residues long. The CDR3 DNA reads as TGTGCTAGTGGTTTGTCCCTACCGGGACACCAGCAGGTTGGGGAGCTGTTTTTT. Protein: CASGLSLPGHQQVGELFF.

This clone came up once. The chain employs TRBV7-2 and TRBJ2-5; no definite D call. The CDR3 runs to 11 residues. Per the germline V gene, CDR1 is SGHTA and CDR2 is FQGNSA. V lost 4 bases and J lost 5, with 5 bases in between. The DNA of the CDR3 is TGTGCCAGCAGCTCCCTGGAGACCCAGTACTTC. Its translation: CASSSLETQYF. Full variable domain (outside the CDR3, taken from reference TRBV7-2 and TRBJ2-5): GAGVSQSPSNKVTEKGKDVELRCDPISGHTALYWYRQSLGQGLEFLIYFQGNSAPDKSGLPSDRFSAERTGGSVSTLTIQRTQQEDSAVYLCASSSLETQYFGPGTRLLVL.

V is TRBV3-1 (or the pseudogene TRBV3-2) and J is TRBJ1-2, with 8 bases lining up with TRBD1. V lost 6 bases and J lost 4; bases outside the gene matches: 4. CDR3 length: 13 amino acids. Germline V CDR1 and CDR2: LGHDT, YNNKEL (reference sequence). CDR3 sequence reads: CASRPDRGYGYTF. The DNA of the CDR3 is TGTGCCAGCAGGCCCGACAGGGGCTATGGCTACACCTTC.

The rearrangement links TRBV19 to TRBJ1-5; the D is unclear. The CDR3 has 13 residues. Germline V gene data show CDR1 as LNHDA and CDR2 as SQIVND (reference sequence). The V gene lost 7 bases and the J gene lost 0 bases, with 7 bases spanning the gap. The CDR3 bases are TGTGCCAGTACAGAATATAGCAATCAGCCCCAGCATTTT. Translation: CASTEYSNQPQHF. The full variable domain, with the rest looked up from reference TRBV19 and TRBJ1-5, is DGGITQSPKYLFRKEGQNVTLSCEQNLNHDAMYWYRQDPGQGLRLIYYSQIVNDFQKGDIAEGYSVSREKKESFPLTVTSAQKNPTAFYLCASTEYSNQPQHFGDGTRLSIL.

The chain employs TRBV19 and TRBJ1-5; D unclear. Per germline, CDR1 LNHDA and CDR2 SQIVND (reference sequence). Between the trimmed V and J ends, which lost 5 bases and 6 bases, there was a span of 11 bases. The CDR3 spans 13 residues. The CDR3 sequence is CASSWEGIQPQHF. The CDR3 DNA reads as TGTGCCAGTAGTTGGGAGGGAATTCAGCCCCAGCATTTT.

V gene TRBV18 combines with J gene TRBJ2-7; the match to TRBD1 covers 7 bases. The germline V gene encodes CDR1 KGHSH and CDR2 LQKENI. This CDR3 is built from 16 residues. V gave up 1 base and J gave up 2 bases; unmatched junction bases: 8. The CDR3 spells CASSPQPSGQPYEQYF. The CDR3 DNA reads TGTGCCAGCTCACCACAGCCGTCGGGACAGCCCTACGAGCAGTACTTC. Full variable domain (remainder filled in from reference TRBV18 and TRBJ2-7): NAGVMQNPRHLVRRRGQEARLRCSPMKGHSHVYWYRQLPEEGLKFMVYLQKENIIDESGMPKERFSAEFPKEGPSILRIQQVVRGDSAAYFCASSPQPSGQPYEQYFGPGTRLTVT.

This rearrangement joins TRBV9 to TRBJ2-5; D not certain. The CDR3 spans 14 residues. The V end lost 0 bases, the J end lost 2 bases, and 8 bases lay between the germline ends. Germline values: CDR1 SGDLS, CDR2 YYNGEE. The CDR3 DNA is TGTGCCAGCAGCGTAGGGTACAGTCAAGAGACCCAGTACTTC. As protein: CASSVGYSQETQYF.

This chain's CDR3 is CAIRSQGDTGELFF. The CDR3 DNA reads as TGTGCCATCAGGTCGCAGGGGGACACCGGGGAGCTGTTTTTT. This chain joins TRBV10-3 and TRBJ2-2, with TRBD1 matching 7 bases. The length of the CDR3 is 14 residues. The ends lost 6 bases at V and 3 bases at J; junction bases unmatched: 4. The germline V gene has CDR1 ENHRY and CDR2 SYGVKD.

The rearrangement uses TRBV15 and TRBJ1-3; possibly TRBD1 for D (6 bases). Germline CDR1 reads LNHNV; CDR2 reads YYDKDF (reference sequence). This CDR3 is 16 amino acids long. With 4 bases removed from V and 1 base from J, the gap between germline ends came to 14 bases. The CDR3 protein is CATSTRDTSSGNTIYF. In nucleotides, the CDR3 is TGTGCCACCAGCACTCGGGACACTTCGTCTGGAAACACCATATATTTT.

The V and J genes are TRBV10-3 and TRBJ1-1, with D possibly matching TRBD1 (5 bases). The V and J ends lost 10 bases and 1 base respectively, with 13 bases between them. The CDR3 runs to 13 residues. The V gene's germline CDR1 is ENHRY and CDR2 SYGVKD. The CDR3 DNA sequence: TGTGCCAGCCACGACAGTAGGAACACTGAAGCTTTCTTT. It yields the protein CASHDSRNTEAFF.

The chain uses TRBV14 and TRBJ1-2, with 12 bases that match TRBD1. The J segment lost 6 bases and the V segment lost 0 bases, leaving 5 bases of the junction unmatched. Germline CDR1 and CDR2: SGHDN and FVKESK. The CDR3 spans 16 residues. The CDR3 DNA is TGTGCCAGCAGCCAAGATGTCGGGACAGGGGGCAATGGCTACACCTTC. Amino acids: CASSQDVGTGGNGYTF.

CDR3: CASSTPPAGTSGPTDTQYF. As DNA, the CDR3 is TGTGCCAGCAGCACGCCACCCGCCGGGACTAGCGGACCCACAGATACGCAGTATTTT. The J gene is TRBJ2-3, the V gene TRBV11-3, with 11 bases lining up with TRBD2. CDR1 and CDR2 (germline): SGHNT, YENEEA. The CDR3 is 19 residues long. V shed 5 bases and J 2 bases; nucleotides not matched to a gene: 15.

This clone was seen more than once but under ten times. The chain uses TRBV4-1 and TRBJ1-5; D is uncertain. V was pared by 0 bases and J by 5 bases, with 8 bases between. The CDR3 consists of 14 residues. CDR1 and CDR2 from the germline V gene are MGHRA and YSYEKL. CDR3 in amino acids: CASSQDGSDQPQHF. DNA of the CDR3: TGCGCCAGCAGCCAAGATGGTAGTGATCAGCCCCAGCATTTT.

There are a few counts of this clone. Written as DNA, the CDR3 is TGTGCCAGCAGAGCACAGGGGGCAGGTGGAAACACCATATATTTT. This encodes CASRAQGAGGNTIYF. V usage is TRBV6-5 and J usage is TRBJ1-3; 9 bases align to TRBD1. The CDR3 contains 15 residues. Germline V CDR1 and CDR2: MNHEY, SVGAGI. The V and J ends lost 6 bases and 3 bases, in that order; junction bases with no gene match: 6.

The gene calls are TRBV7-2 and TRBJ2-7, with D perhaps TRBD2 (9 bases). CDR1 is SGHTA and CDR2 is FQGNSA in the germline V gene. This CDR3 comprises 15 residues. V dropped 1 base and J dropped 7 bases, with 17 bases sitting between them. The CDR3 sequence: CASSLVGGGDREQYF. The CDR3, as DNA: TGTGCCAGCAGCTTAGTAGGCGGGGGGGACAGGGAGCAGTACTTC. The variable domain in full, with the rest retrieved from reference TRBV7-2 and TRBJ2-7, is GAGVSQSPSNKVTEKGKDVELRCDPISGHTALYWYRQSLGQGLEFLIYFQGNSAPDKSGLPSDRFSAERTGGSVSTLTIQRTQQEDSAVYLCASSLVGGGDREQYFGPGTRLTVT.

This chain uses TRBV5-4 with TRBJ1-6, with 9 bases aligning to TRBD1. The germline V gene encodes CDR1 SGHNT and CDR2 YYREEE (reference sequence). This CDR3 is built from 14 residues. V gave up 4 bases and J gave up 10 bases; unmatched junction bases: 6. CDR3 bases: TGTGCCAGCAGCCCGGGACAGGGTCAATCACCCCTCCACTTT. Amino acid sequence: CASSPGQGQSPLHF.

This chain uses TRBV5-1 with TRBJ2-7; 7 nucleotides match TRBD1. Germline V gene data show CDR1 as SGHRS and CDR2 as YFSETQ. CDR3 length: 14 amino acids. The junction had 2 bases not matched to a gene; V was cut back by 0 bases and J by 2 bases. The CDR3 loop reads CASSLEDRTYEQYF. Here the CDR3 DNA reads TGCGCCAGCAGCTTGGAGGACAGGACCTACGAGCAGTACTTC.

This clone came up a few times. V gene TRBV7-8 combines with J gene TRBJ2-2, with 9 bases fitting TRBD2. Per germline, CDR1 SGHVS and CDR2 FQNEAQ. Trimming removed 1 base from V and 0 bases from J; junction bases left unmatched: 3. The CDR3 contains 17 residues. CDR3 region: CASSLVPSGTNTGELFF. CDR3 bases: TGTGCCAGCAGCTTAGTACCTAGCGGGACGAACACCGGGGAGCTGTTTTTT.